This TCR beta chain comes out of a study of shared clonotypes between healthy human individuals. Profiled with immunoSEQ multiplex PCR; TCRdb holds only in-frame clones, not every one. The sample comprises around 120,000 clones, roughly 66% of which are singletons, and over 20% rests with the top ten. Losses at the gene ends were 4 bases for V and 7 bases for J; bases not matched to a gene: 4. There are 12 residues in the CDR3. In germline, CDR1 is SGHRS, CDR2 YFSETQ. The clonotype comes from a woman aged 25 to 45 in good health. The sample was memory CD8+ T cells sorted from blood. Stated subset: CD45RO+ cells pooled with CCR7-negative TemRA cells. The rearrangement joins TRBV5-1 to TRBJ1-2; 7 bases line up with TRBD1. In DNA form, the CDR3 reads TGCGCCAGCAGCGGAGGGGGCGCTGGCTACACCTTC. Amino acids: CASSGGGAGYTF.